One and the same sample provided the 16 T cell receptor beta chains below, sequenced in a study of shared clonotypes between healthy human individuals. Assay used: immunoSEQ multiplex PCR; TCRdb lists only in-frame clones, some missing. The data contain nearly 1,000,000 clones, roughly 72% of them singletons. Sequenced input: memory CD4+ T cells sorted from blood. Described subset: CD45RA-negative fraction. These receptors were collected from a man aged 18 to 30 in good health.

V is TRBV15 and J is TRBJ2-2; the D call may be TRBD1 or TRBD2 (5 bases each). The CDR3 is 16 residues long. V shed 3 bases and J shed 5 bases, with 16 bases lying between them. Germline V gene data show CDR1 as LNHNV and CDR2 as YYDKDF (reference sequence). DNA for the CDR3: TGTGCCACCAGCAGGGCCACCGGGGCAAAAACCGGGGAGCTGTTTTTT. Translating gives CATSRATGAKTGELFF.

The rearrangement uses TRBV5-4 and TRBJ2-5, with 8 bases lining up with TRBD2. The CDR3 runs 16 residues. Losses at the gene ends were 3 bases for V and 1 base for J; bases not matched to a gene: 8. The germline V gene encodes CDR1 SGHNT and CDR2 YYREEE (reference sequence). The CDR3 sequence: CASSSPRGGIQETQYF. CDR3 bases: TGTGCCAGCAGCTCCCCCCGGGGGGGGATCCAAGAGACCCAGTACTTC.

V is TRBV7-6 and J is TRBJ2-2, with 13 bases identical to TRBD2. CDR1 and CDR2 (germline): SGHVS, FNYEAQ. This CDR3 is built from 17 residues. Trimming cost V 1 base and J 2 bases; bases outside gene matches: 1. The CDR3 loop reads CASSLGLAGGNTGELFF. CDR3 nucleotide sequence: TGTGCCAGCAGCTTAGGACTAGCGGGGGGAAACACCGGGGAGCTGTTTTTT.

The gene calls are TRBV4-1 and TRBJ2-2; 13 bases are a match to TRBD2. CDR1 is MGHRA and CDR2 is YSYEKL in the germline V gene. After removal of 4 bases from V and 5 bases from J, the junction contained 4 bases not matched to a gene. The CDR3 length is 16 residues. Here the CDR3 reads CASSRPTSGRTGELFF. The CDR3 nucleotides are TGCGCCAGCAGCCGACCGACTAGCGGGAGGACCGGGGAGCTGTTTTTT.

This clone showed up just a few times. Germline and junction disagree at one end, which may indicate a read error. The chain combines TRBV7-7 with TRBJ2-2; TRBD2 agrees at 16 bases. The length of the CDR3 is 16 residues. The V gene's germline CDR1 is SSHAT and CDR2 FNYEAQ (reference sequence). DNA for the CDR3: TGTGCTAGCAGCCAAGGGACTAGCGGGGGGGCCGGGGAGCTGTTTTTT. Translating it yields CASSQGTSGGAGELFF.

J is TRBJ1-2 and V is TRBV7-2; D is perhaps TRBD1 (6 bases). The CDR3 loop spans 14 amino acids. Between the trimmed V and J ends, which lost 4 bases and 4 bases, there was a span of 13 bases. In germline, CDR1 is SGHTA, CDR2 FQGNSA. CDR3 nucleotide sequence: TGTGCCAGCAGCTGGGAAGGACAGTTCTATGGCTACACCTTC. Translating gives CASSWEGQFYGYTF. The full variable domain, rest sourced from reference TRBV7-2 and TRBJ1-2, is GAGVSQSPSNKVTEKGKDVELRCDPISGHTALYWYRQSLGQGLEFLIYFQGNSAPDKSGLPSDRFSAERTGGSVSTLTIQRTQQEDSAVYLCASSWEGQFYGYTFGSGTRLTVV.

A few counts support this clone. Other DNA sequences in this sample translate to the same CDR3. V usage is TRBV30 and J usage is TRBJ1-1; D is possibly TRBD1 (5 bases). This CDR3 spans 13 amino acids. Trimming took off 2 bases at V and 1 base at J, with 8 bases between the two ends. Germline lookup yields CDR1 GTSNPN and CDR2 SVGIG (reference sequence). CDR3 protein: CAWSTGSNTEAFF. CDR3 coding DNA: TGTGCCTGGAGTACAGGTTCGAACACTGAAGCTTTCTTT.

J is TRBJ1-5 and V is TRBV10-3; a weak D match, TRBD1 (5 bases). The CDR3 totals 13 residues. CDR1 is ENHRY, CDR2 SYGVKD, per germline. Trimming stripped 4 bases from V and 9 bases from J, with 13 bases between. The CDR3 sequence: CAISGRDLGPQHF. The CDR3 nucleotides are TGTGCCATCAGTGGGAGGGACCTAGGGCCCCAGCATTTT.

The chain recombines TRBV6-1 with TRBJ1-2; a weak D match, TRBD1 (5 bases). Germline assignment: CDR1 MNHNS and CDR2 SASEGT. V lost 3 bases and J lost 0, with 14 bases in between. The CDR3 has 16 amino acids. CDR3: CASSDSWRGPNYGYTF. CDR3 DNA sequence: TGTGCCAGCAGTGATAGTTGGAGGGGTCCTAACTATGGCTACACCTTC.

This sequence joins TRBV28 and TRBJ1-2; D call uncertain. Germline CDR1 and CDR2: MDHEN and SYDVKM. Trimming removed 8 bases at V and 4 bases at J, with 17 bases between. The CDR3 covers 14 residues. The CDR3 DNA reads as TGTGCCAGCCGGAGATCCGGGTCTATCTATGGCTACACCTTC. This codes for CASRRSGSIYGYTF.

V gene TRBV11-2 combines with J gene TRBJ2-7, with a possible D match to TRBD1 (7 bases). The length of the CDR3 is 14 residues. V was trimmed by 5 bases and J by 6 bases, leaving 17 bases between them. Germline V gives CDR1 SGHAT, CDR2 FQNNGV. The CDR3 reads CASSPRQGLGEQYF. As DNA, the CDR3 is TGTGCCAGCAGCCCAAGACAGGGACTGGGCGAGCAGTACTTC.

The V gene is TRBV9, the J gene TRBJ1-3, with D possibly matching TRBD1 (6 bases). This CDR3 comprises 16 residues. Trimming pared 4 bases from V and 2 bases from J, leaving 16 bases between. Germline CDR1 and CDR2: SGDLS and YYNGEE. The CDR3 sequence is CASSPRQALPGNTIYF. The CDR3 coding sequence is TGTGCCAGCAGCCCCCGACAGGCCTTACCTGGAAACACCATATATTTT. Combining the CDR3 with reference TRBV9 and TRBJ1-3 gives the whole variable domain DSGVTQTPKHLITATGQRVTLRCSPRSGDLSVYWYQQSLDQGLQFLIQYYNGEERAKGNILERFSAQQFPDLHSELNLSSLELGDSALYFCASSPRQALPGNTIYFGEGSWLTVV.

V is TRBV5-4 and J is TRBJ2-5, with D possibly being TRBD1 or TRBD2 (5 bases each). Per the germline V gene, CDR1 is SGHNT and CDR2 is YYREEE (reference sequence). The CDR3 is 14 residues long. V gave up 6 bases and J gave up 4 bases, with 16 bases separating them. The CDR3: CASTPEGRVETQYF. The CDR3 nucleotides read TGTGCCAGCACCCCAGAGGGGAGAGTAGAGACCCAGTACTTC.

This clone was detected only a few times. The chain recombines TRBV19 with TRBJ1-3; the D gene is possibly TRBD1 (5 bases). V was pared by 2 bases and J by 16 bases, with 21 bases between. This CDR3 contains 14 residues. From germline, CDR1 is LNHDA and CDR2 SQIVND (reference sequence). CDR3 bases: TGTGCCAGTAGTATATCCGGGACTCCCTTTTATAGGTATTTT. Protein: CASSISGTPFYRYF.

The V and J genes are TRBV6-5 and TRBJ2-4, with D possibly being TRBD2 (7 bases). The V gene's germline CDR1 is MNHEY and CDR2 SVGAGI. The V gene lost 5 bases and the J gene lost 6 bases, with 14 bases spanning the gap. The CDR3 consists of 14 residues. The chain's CDR3 is CASSAGASLNIQYF. The CDR3 region has the DNA TGTGCCAGCAGTGCGGGGGCTAGTCTAAACATTCAGTACTTC.

J is TRBJ2-5 and V is TRBV30; the D gene is possibly TRBD2 (6 bases). This CDR3 has 13 amino acids. Germline assignment: CDR1 GTSNPN and CDR2 SVGIG (reference sequence). The V gene lost 0 bases and the J gene lost 9 bases, with 14 bases spanning the gap. CDR3 in DNA: TGTGCCTGGAGTGTGTTGGAGGGTCAGGCCCAGTACTTC. Translated: CAWSVLEGQAQYF.